This T cell receptor (beta chain) was obtained from a study of cytomegalovirus exposure and HLA in healthy donors. Study context: For the roughly 400 genotyped donors, about 81% fell within the Caucasian-associated ancestry cluster. Points from the study as a whole: Common viral pathogens seemed, in a later analysis, to connect with several of the most significant clusters. About 90% or about 30% of the time was how often most TCR beta V segments were productive, according to an earlier analysis.

The V and J ends lost 1 base and 6 bases respectively, with 9 bases between them. The germline V gene has CDR1 GTSNPN and CDR2 SVGIG (reference sequence). CDR3 length: 13 residues. As for this clone: As yet, its antigen is unknown.

Primers included in the PCR were 60 Vbeta and 13 Jbeta primers. Sequencing used immunoSEQ multiplex PCR; TCRdb keeps in-frame clones, though not all of them. The table includes some 120,000 clones, roughly 78% detected once. The receptor was derived from a male donor in good health and CMV-seronegative. This sequence joins TRBV30 and TRBJ2-2, with TRBD1 as a possible D gene (5 bases). Source material: PBMCs. Here the CDR3 DNA reads TGTGCCTGGAGTGCCAGGGTTGCCGGGGAGCTGTTTTTT. Translation: CAWSARVAGELFF.